Following are 30 T cell receptor beta chains from one sample sequenced in a study of blood T cell repertoires in COVID-19. This table comes from immunoSEQ multiplex PCR, and its TCRdb copy is limited to in-frame clones, with some not included. Of approximately 210,000 clones in the sample, approximately 90% were seen once. The specimen sequenced was peripheral blood. Source of these receptors: a man aged 30 to 39 who had recovered from COVID-19.

The chain recombines TRBV5-1 with TRBJ2-7; possibly TRBD2 for D (5 bases). From germline, CDR1 is SGHRS and CDR2 YFSETQ. The CDR3 sequence is 13 residues long. V was cut by 3 bases and J by 2 bases, with 9 bases left in between. The CDR3 coding sequence is TGCGCCAGCAGCTCTACGGGAACCTACGAGCAGTACTTC. This encodes CASSSTGTYEQYF. Filled out from reference TRBV5-1 and TRBJ2-7, the complete variable domain reads KAGVTQTPRYLIKTRGQQVTLSCSPISGHRSVSWYQQTPGQGLQFLFEYFSETQRNKGNFPGRFSGRQFSNSRSEMNVSTLELGDSALYLCASSSTGTYEQYFGPGTRLTVT.

The J gene is TRBJ1-2, the V gene TRBV6-5; TRBD1 might be the D (6 bases). CDR3 size: 15 residues. V was pared by 4 bases and J by 6 bases, with 18 bases between. Germline CDR1 and CDR2: MNHEY and SVGAGI. CDR3 DNA sequence: TGTGCCAGCAGTTCCGACAGGTCAATATCCCATGGCTACACCTTC. Its translation: CASSSDRSISHGYTF.

This chain links TRBV6-5 with TRBJ1-2; D perhaps matches TRBD1 (6 bases). The germline V gene has CDR1 MNHEY and CDR2 SVGAGI. CDR3 length: 14 residues. Trimming stripped 5 bases from V and 4 bases from J, with 14 bases between. CDR3 region: CASSTPGQPYGYTF. Here the CDR3 DNA reads TGTGCCAGCAGTACCCCGGGACAACCCTATGGCTACACCTTC.

V and J are TRBV7-9 and TRBJ1-4, with 8 bases identical to TRBD1. Trimming removed 5 bases from V and 8 bases from J; junction bases left unmatched: 7. This CDR3 is 14 amino acids long. CDR1 and CDR2 (germline): SEHNR, FQNEAQ (reference sequence). In DNA form, the CDR3 reads TGTGCCAGCAGCCCTCTTAACAGGGGGGAAAAACTGTTTTTT. It translates to CASSPLNRGEKLFF.

V usage is TRBV9 and J usage is TRBJ2-5, with D maybe TRBD2 (6 bases). This CDR3 has 15 residues. Trimming took off 1 base at V and 5 bases at J, with 15 bases between the two ends. Germline values: CDR1 SGDLS, CDR2 YYNGEE. The CDR3 DNA reads TGTGCCAGCAGCGTAAAATCGGCTAGCGTGGAGACCCAGTACTTC. It specifies CASSVKSASVETQYF.

This sequence joins TRBV5-5 and TRBJ1-2; D ambiguous. The CDR3 is 13 amino acids. V was clipped by 0 bases and J by 4 bases, with 7 bases between them. Per germline, CDR1 SGHKS and CDR2 YYEKEE (reference sequence). The CDR3, as DNA: TGTGCCAGCAGCTTGGTCCGAGCCTATGGCTACACCTTC. Protein sequence: CASSLVRAYGYTF.

This chain connects TRBV7-9 to TRBJ1-2; TRBD1 agrees at 7 bases. The CDR3 is made up of 12 amino acids. With 9 bases clipped from V and 8 bases from J, the junction kept 9 bases outside the gene matches. Germline V gives CDR1 SEHNR, CDR2 FQNEAQ (reference sequence). The CDR3 protein is CASGQAGEGYTF. DNA of the CDR3: TGTGCCAGTGGACAGGCCGGGGAGGGCTACACCTTC.

A single count supports this clone. J is TRBJ1-5 and V is TRBV6-1; D is possibly TRBD1 (5 bases). The CDR3 spans 15 residues. Germline CDR1 and CDR2: MNHNS and SASEGT. V lost 3 bases, J lost 2 bases, and 11 bases lay in between. CDR3 residues: CASSDQRRGNQPQHF. CDR3 nucleotide sequence: TGTGCCAGCAGTGATCAACGCAGGGGCAATCAGCCCCAGCATTTT.

The V call is TRBV7-9, the J call TRBJ1-2; 8 bases map to TRBD1. Germline trimming cut 5 bases from V and 1 base from J; bases unmatched to any gene: 3. Germline V gene data show CDR1 as SEHNR and CDR2 as FQNEAQ (reference sequence). This CDR3 has 14 residues. CDR3 sequence: CASSSDRGNYGYTF. CDR3 bases: TGTGCCAGCAGCAGTGACAGGGGTAACTATGGCTACACCTTC.

The chain employs TRBV30 and TRBJ1-6; 9 nucleotides match TRBD1. The length of the CDR3 is 14 residues. CDR1 and CDR2 (germline): GTSNPN, SVGIG (reference sequence). J was trimmed by 9 bases and V by 7 bases; bases with no gene match: 10. The CDR3 loop reads CAYRQGGNLSPLHF. For the CDR3, the DNA is TGTGCCTATAGACAGGGGGGAAACCTTTCACCCCTCCACTTT.

CDR3: CASSVFNRDNEAFF. In DNA, the CDR3 is TGTGCCAGCAGTGTTTTTAACAGGGATAATGAAGCTTTCTTT. The rearrangement joins TRBV25-1 to TRBJ1-1; D possibly corresponds to TRBD1 (6 bases). The germline V gene encodes CDR1 MGHDK and CDR2 SYGVNS. V gave up 4 bases and J gave up 7 bases, with 16 bases separating them. The CDR3 length is 14 residues.

The genes are TRBV2 and TRBJ1-6; 7 nucleotides match TRBD1. The germline V gene encodes CDR1 SNHLY and CDR2 FYNNEI. Trimming cost V 10 bases and J 7 bases; bases outside gene matches: 19. The CDR3 loop spans 17 amino acids. CDR3 residues: CAIYQTGQSELNSPLHF. The CDR3 DNA reads as TGTGCCATCTATCAAACGGGACAGTCAGAGTTAAATTCACCCCTCCACTTT.

This chain uses TRBV7-9 with TRBJ2-1, with D possibly matching TRBD2 (5 bases). The CDR3 covers 15 residues. The germline V gene encodes CDR1 SEHNR and CDR2 FQNEAQ (reference sequence). Trimming removed 5 bases from V and 8 bases from J, with 19 bases in between. The CDR3 here is CASSQRGQGSDEQFF. CDR3 sequence (DNA): TGTGCCAGCAGCCAAAGAGGGCAAGGGTCGGATGAGCAGTTCTTC. Using reference TRBV7-9 and TRBJ2-1 for the parts outside the CDR3, the full variable domain is DTGVSQNPRHKITKRGQNVTFRCDPISEHNRLYWYRQTLGQGPEFLTYFQNEAQLEKSRLLSDRFSAERPKGSFSTLEIQRTEQGDSAMYLCASSQRGQGSDEQFFGPGTRLTVL.

The rearrangement links TRBV28 to TRBJ1-5; 7 nucleotides agree with TRBD1. Germline V CDR1 and CDR2: MDHEN, SYDVKM. This CDR3 comprises 16 residues. Losses at the gene ends were 4 bases for V and 5 bases for J; bases not matched to a gene: 11. The CDR3 nucleotides are TGTGCCAGCAGTTCGGACGGACAGGCGCGGCATCAGCCCCAGCATTTT. The encoded protein is CASSSDGQARHQPQHF.

This chain links TRBV11-2 with TRBJ1-1; 7 bases align to TRBD1. Germline V gene data show CDR1 as SGHAT and CDR2 as FQNNGV. With V trimmed by 5 bases and J by 2 bases, 5 bases remained unmatched. The CDR3 has 14 residues. As DNA, the CDR3 is TGTGCCAGCAGCCTGGGGACAGCAAACACTGAAGCTTTCTTT. Protein sequence: CASSLGTANTEAFF.

The rearrangement joins TRBV12-3 or TRBV12-4 to TRBJ2-1, with D possibly being TRBD1 (6 bases). Trimming took 2 bases from V and 6 from J, leaving 8 bases between them. This CDR3 region has 13 residues. CDR3 protein: CASSLTRGNEQFF. In DNA, the CDR3 is TGTGCCAGCAGTTTAACCAGGGGCAATGAGCAGTTCTTC.

This clone has a single count. The V gene is TRBV9, the J gene TRBJ1-2, with TRBD1 as a possible D gene (6 bases). This CDR3 has 16 residues. Germline lookup yields CDR1 SGDLS and CDR2 YYNGEE. Trimming stripped 3 bases from V and 4 bases from J, with 19 bases between. CDR3: CASSAGGGATFYGYTF. CDR3 nucleotides: TGTGCCAGCAGCGCGGGAGGGGGAGCGACTTTCTATGGCTACACCTTC. Full variable domain (rest looked up from reference TRBV9 and TRBJ1-2): DSGVTQTPKHLITATGQRVTLRCSPRSGDLSVYWYQQSLDQGLQFLIQYYNGEERAKGNILERFSAQQFPDLHSELNLSSLELGDSALYFCASSAGGGATFYGYTFGSGTRLTVV.

DNA of the CDR3: TGTGCCAGCAGCTTAGTAACACGTGAAGCTTTCTTT. The encoded protein is CASSLVTREAFF. The rearrangement joins TRBV7-9 to TRBJ1-1; unclear D gene. Trimming left V 1 base short and J 7 bases short, with 7 bases between. In germline, CDR1 is SEHNR, CDR2 FQNEAQ (reference sequence). The CDR3 has 12 residues.

The V and J genes are TRBV9 and TRBJ1-3; unclear D gene. Germline V lookup: CDR1 SGDLS, CDR2 YYNGEE. V was pared by 7 bases and J by 7 bases, with 18 bases between. The CDR3 spans 14 residues. This CDR3 reads CASRPSLAGNTIYF. CDR3 sequence (DNA): TGTGCCAGCCGACCAAGCCTGGCGGGGAACACCATATATTTT.

This clone was seen once. The rearrangement joins TRBV5-6 to TRBJ1-4; unclear D gene. Per the germline V gene, CDR1 is SGHDT and CDR2 is YYEEEE. The V gene lost 0 bases and the J gene lost 8 bases, with 5 bases spanning the gap. The CDR3 extends over 12 amino acids. This CDR3 reads CASSLAVEKLFF. DNA for the CDR3: TGTGCCAGCAGCTTGGCCGTAGAAAAACTGTTTTTT. Looking up the rest from reference TRBV5-6 and TRBJ1-4 gives the full variable domain: DAGVTQSPTHLIKTRGQQVTLRCSPKSGHDTVSWYQQALGQGPQFIFQYYEEEERQRGNFPDRFSGHQFPNYSSELNVNALLLGDSALYLCASSLAVEKLFFGSGTQLSVL.

This sequence joins TRBV6-2 or TRBV6-3 and TRBJ2-1; 8 nucleotides align to TRBD2. Germline CDR1 reads MNHEY; CDR2 reads SVGEGT. The V and J ends lost 4 bases and 10 bases, in that order; junction bases with no gene match: 9. CDR3 length: 14 amino acids. The CDR3 DNA follows: TGTGCCAGCAGTTCCATCGCGGGGGGCCGGGAGCAGTTCTTC. Amino acid sequence: CASSSIAGGREQFF.

The rearrangement joins TRBV7-7 to TRBJ2-2; TRBD2 might be the D (5 bases). This CDR3 contains 18 residues. The V end lost 3 bases, the J end lost 0 bases, and 17 bases lay between the germline ends. CDR1 SSHAT and CDR2 FNYEAQ come from the germline V gene (reference sequence). Here the CDR3 reads CASSLGLSGSTNTGELFF. DNA for the CDR3: TGTGCCAGCAGCTTGGGTCTCAGCGGTAGTACGAACACCGGGGAGCTGTTTTTT.

Only a few counts were recorded for this clone. V gene TRBV7-9 combines with J gene TRBJ2-7; D is possibly TRBD1 (5 bases). Deletions cut 5 bases from V and 3 bases from J, with 14 bases between. This CDR3 spans 14 amino acids. Germline V CDR1 and CDR2: SEHNR, FQNEAQ (reference sequence). DNA of the CDR3: TGTGCCAGCAGCCCTACAGGAGATCGCTACGAGCAGTACTTC. Protein product: CASSPTGDRYEQYF.

In this sample, this clone turned up a few times. J is TRBJ1-4 and V is TRBV5-1; 8 positions agree with TRBD1. Per the germline V gene, CDR1 is SGHRS and CDR2 is YFSETQ. Trimming removed 2 bases from V and 7 bases from J; junction bases left unmatched: 7. The CDR3 length is 15 residues. The CDR3 loop is CASSFQGAQSEKLFF. In DNA, the CDR3 is TGCGCCAGCAGCTTCCAGGGGGCGCAGAGTGAAAAACTGTTTTTT.

The J gene is TRBJ2-5, the V gene TRBV6-5; D perhaps matches TRBD1 (6 bases). Looked up from germline, CDR1 is MNHEY and CDR2 is SVGAGI. This CDR3 spans 13 amino acids. The V end lost 6 bases, the J end lost 4 bases, and 12 bases lay between the germline ends. CDR3 protein: CASRRQVGETQYF. DNA of the CDR3: TGTGCCAGCAGAAGACAGGTAGGAGAGACCCAGTACTTC.

The V gene is TRBV30, the J gene TRBJ2-5, with D perhaps matching TRBD1 (5 bases). The V and J ends lost 5 bases and 5 bases respectively, with 12 bases between them. This CDR3 spans 12 amino acids. Germline CDR1 GTSNPN, CDR2 SVGIG (reference sequence). The CDR3 DNA reads as TGTGCCTGGTCGCAGGGTTGGGAGACCCAGTACTTC. It codes for CAWSQGWETQYF.

V usage is TRBV27 and J usage is TRBJ2-3, with 12 nucleotides matching TRBD2. The CDR3 has 17 amino acids. J was trimmed by 5 bases and V by 1 base; bases with no gene match: 7. CDR1 is MNHEY and CDR2 is SMNVEV in the germline V gene (reference sequence). The CDR3 DNA is TGTGCCAGCAGTTTATATGGGCTAGCGGGGGGGGAAGATACGCAGTATTTT. It encodes CASSLYGLAGGEDTQYF.

V is TRBV11-2 and J is TRBJ1-2; no reliable D call. Germline V gives CDR1 SGHAT, CDR2 FQNNGV. V was clipped by 2 bases and J by 7 bases, with 17 bases between them. The CDR3 is 15 amino acids. This CDR3 reads CASSLRLVRAGGYTF. As DNA, the CDR3 is TGTGCCAGCAGCTTAAGGTTGGTCCGAGCAGGTGGCTACACCTTC.

V gene TRBV6-4 combines with J gene TRBJ2-3, with 8 bases fitting TRBD2. This CDR3 spans 15 amino acids. V shed 6 bases, J shed 4 bases, and the junction held 9 bases outside the gene matches. Germline CDR1 and CDR2: MRHNA and SNTAGT. The CDR3 spells CASRLSGARADTQYF. DNA for the CDR3: TGTGCCAGCAGACTTAGCGGGGCCCGCGCAGATACGCAGTATTTT.

V is TRBV29-1 and J is TRBJ1-3; 8 bases fit TRBD1. The CDR3 contains 15 residues. Germline CDR1 reads SQVTM; CDR2 reads ANQGSEA. V gave up 7 bases and J gave up 0 bases; unmatched junction bases: 8. The CDR3 DNA sequence: TGCAGCGCCGGGGACAGGCATAGCTCTGGAAACACCATATATTTT. Translation gives CSAGDRHSSGNTIYF.